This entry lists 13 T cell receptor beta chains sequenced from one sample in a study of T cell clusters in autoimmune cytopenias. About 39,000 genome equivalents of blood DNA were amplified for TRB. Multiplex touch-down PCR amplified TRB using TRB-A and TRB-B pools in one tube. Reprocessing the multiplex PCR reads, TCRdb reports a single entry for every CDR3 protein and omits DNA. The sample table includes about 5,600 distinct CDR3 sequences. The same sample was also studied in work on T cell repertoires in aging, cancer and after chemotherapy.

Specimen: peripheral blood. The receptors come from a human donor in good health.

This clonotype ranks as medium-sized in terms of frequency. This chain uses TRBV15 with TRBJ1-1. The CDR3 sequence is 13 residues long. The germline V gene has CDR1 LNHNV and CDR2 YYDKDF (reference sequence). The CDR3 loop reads CATSTMMNTEAFF.

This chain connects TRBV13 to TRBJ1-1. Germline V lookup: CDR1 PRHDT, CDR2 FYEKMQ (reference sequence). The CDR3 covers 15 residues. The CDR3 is CASSLGGAMNTEAFF. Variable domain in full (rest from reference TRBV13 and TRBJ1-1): AAGVIQSPRHLIKEKRETATLKCYPIPRHDTVYWYQQGPGQDPQFLISFYEKMQSDKGSIPDRFSAQQFSDYHSELNMSSLELGDSALYFCASSLGGAMNTEAFFGQGTRLTVV.

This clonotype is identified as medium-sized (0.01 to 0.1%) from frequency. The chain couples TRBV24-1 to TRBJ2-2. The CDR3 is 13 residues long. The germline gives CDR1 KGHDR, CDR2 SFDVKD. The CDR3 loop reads CATSGQNTGELFF.

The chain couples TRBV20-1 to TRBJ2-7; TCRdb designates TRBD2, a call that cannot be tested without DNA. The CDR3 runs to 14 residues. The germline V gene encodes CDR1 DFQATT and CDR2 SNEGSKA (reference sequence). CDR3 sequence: CSARSPGLTYEQYF.

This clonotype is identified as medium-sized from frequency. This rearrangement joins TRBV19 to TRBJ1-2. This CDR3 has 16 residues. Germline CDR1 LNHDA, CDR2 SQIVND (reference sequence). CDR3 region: CASTENREGADYGYTF.

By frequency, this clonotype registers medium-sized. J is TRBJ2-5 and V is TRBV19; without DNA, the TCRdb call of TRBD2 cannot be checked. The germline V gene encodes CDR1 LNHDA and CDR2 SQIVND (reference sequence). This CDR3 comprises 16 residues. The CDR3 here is CASSTGSGGPGETQYF. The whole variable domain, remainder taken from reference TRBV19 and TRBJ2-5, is DGGITQSPKYLFRKEGQNVTLSCEQNLNHDAMYWYRQDPGQGLRLIYYSQIVNDFQKGDIAEGYSVSREKKESFPLTVTSAQKNPTAFYLCASSTGSGGPGETQYFGPGTRLLVL.

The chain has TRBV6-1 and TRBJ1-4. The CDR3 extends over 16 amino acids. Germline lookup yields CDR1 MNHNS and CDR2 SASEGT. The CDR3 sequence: CASSDFWRDQNEKLFF.

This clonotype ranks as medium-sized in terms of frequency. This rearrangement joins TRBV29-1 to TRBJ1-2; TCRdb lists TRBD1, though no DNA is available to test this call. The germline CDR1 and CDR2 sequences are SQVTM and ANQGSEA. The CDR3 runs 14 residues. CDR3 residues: CSVGDRGIDYGYTF.

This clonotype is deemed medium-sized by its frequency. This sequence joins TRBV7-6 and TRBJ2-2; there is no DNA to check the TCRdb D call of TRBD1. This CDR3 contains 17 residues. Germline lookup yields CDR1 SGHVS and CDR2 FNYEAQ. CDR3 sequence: CASSLLPGQGDTGELFF.

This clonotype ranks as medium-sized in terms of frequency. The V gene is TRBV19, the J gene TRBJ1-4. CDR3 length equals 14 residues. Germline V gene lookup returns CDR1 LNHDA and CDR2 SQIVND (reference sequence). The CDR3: CASKGWALNEKLFF. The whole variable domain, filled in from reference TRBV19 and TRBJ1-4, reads DGGITQSPKYLFRKEGQNVTLSCEQNLNHDAMYWYRQDPGQGLRLIYYSQIVNDFQKGDIAEGYSVSREKKESFPLTVTSAQKNPTAFYLCASKGWALNEKLFFGSGTQLSVL.

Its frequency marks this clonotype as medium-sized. The CDR3 spells CASSWGDRVDGYTF. V is TRBV5-5 and J is TRBJ1-2; TCRdb picks TRBD1, but there is no DNA to check that call. Germline V gene sequence: CDR1 SGHKS, CDR2 YYEKEE (reference sequence). The CDR3 is made up of 14 amino acids.

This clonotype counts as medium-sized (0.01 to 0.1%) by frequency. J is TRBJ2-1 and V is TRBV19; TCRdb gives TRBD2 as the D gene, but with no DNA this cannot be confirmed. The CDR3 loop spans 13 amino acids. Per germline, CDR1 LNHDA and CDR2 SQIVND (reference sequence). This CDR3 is CASTSPSGRQQFF.

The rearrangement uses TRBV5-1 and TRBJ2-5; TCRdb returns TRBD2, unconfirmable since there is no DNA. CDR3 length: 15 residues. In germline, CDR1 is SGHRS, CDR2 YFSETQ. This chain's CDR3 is CASSLLTRVKETQYF.